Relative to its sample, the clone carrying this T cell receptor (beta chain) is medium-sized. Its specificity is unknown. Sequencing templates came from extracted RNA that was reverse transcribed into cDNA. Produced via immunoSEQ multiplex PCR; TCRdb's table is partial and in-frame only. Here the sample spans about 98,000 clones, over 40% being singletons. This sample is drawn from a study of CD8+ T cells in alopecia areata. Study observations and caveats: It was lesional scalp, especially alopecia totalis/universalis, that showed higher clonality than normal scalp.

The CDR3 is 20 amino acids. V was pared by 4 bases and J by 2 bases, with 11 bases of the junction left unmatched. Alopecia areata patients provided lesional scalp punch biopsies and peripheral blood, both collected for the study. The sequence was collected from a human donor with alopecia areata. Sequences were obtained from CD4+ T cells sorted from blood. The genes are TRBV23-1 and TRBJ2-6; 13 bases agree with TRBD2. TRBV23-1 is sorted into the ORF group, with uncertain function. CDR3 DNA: TGCGCCAGCAGTCCTCCGGGACTAGCGGGACTCTCAACTGGGGCCAACGTCCTGACTTTC. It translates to CASSPPGLAGLSTGANVLTF.